This TCR beta chain emerged from a study of T-cell reconstitution after alpha-beta-depleted transplantation in children. The CDR3 spans 13 residues. The V gene end was trimmed by 6 bases and the J gene end by 6 bases; junction bases not matched to a gene: 6. This clonotype has at least ten counts. Preparation of the TCRbeta library was carried out with unique molecular identifiers. TCRdb reanalysed the PCR reads using MiXCR and keeps one entry per CDR3 protein. This table holds 170,000 or so distinct CDR3 sequences, approximately 7% found once. The rearrangement uses TRBV12-3 or TRBV12-4 and TRBJ1-1, with 8 bases fitting TRBD1. This clonotype originated in a human donor who donated a stem cell graft to a child with Wiskott-Aldrich syndrome. The sequences come from PBMCs from the stem cell graft donor, collected from the stem cell graft. The CDR3 spells CASSGQGFAEAFF. The DNA of the CDR3 is TGTGCCAGCAGCGGACAGGGATTCGCTGAAGCTTTCTTT.